This passage covers 9 T cell receptor beta chains from one sample sequenced in a study of blood T cell repertoires in COVID-19. Measured with immunoSEQ multiplex PCR; TCRdb has only the in-frame clones, and not every one. The sample records 160,000 or so clones, about 81% being singletons. The sequenced sample was peripheral blood. The receptors originated from a human donor in a cohort sampled during active COVID-19.

The chain joins TRBV19 to TRBJ2-1; 10 nucleotides align to TRBD2. With 6 bases clipped from V and 2 bases from J, the junction kept 10 bases outside the gene matches. Germline V lookup: CDR1 LNHDA, CDR2 SQIVND (reference sequence). This CDR3 is 17 amino acids long. The chain's CDR3 is CASSATPSGRAYNEQFF. The DNA for the CDR3 is TGTGCCAGTAGCGCAACTCCCAGCGGGAGGGCCTACAATGAGCAGTTCTTC.

This clone is a singleton in its sample. V gene TRBV4-3 combines with J gene TRBJ1-6; D is uncertain. CDR1 LGHNA and CDR2 YSLEER come from the germline V gene. The CDR3 is 17 residues long. V lost 4 bases to trimming and J lost 0 bases, with 13 bases between them. Here the CDR3 DNA reads TGCGCCAGCAGCCCCGACACCCTGCTCTCCTATAATTCACCCCTCCACTTT. It encodes CASSPDTLLSYNSPLHF.

The rearrangement joins TRBV2 to TRBJ2-7, with 12 bases matching TRBD2. The CDR3 has 16 residues. CDR1 and CDR2 from the germline V gene are SNHLY and FYNNEI. Germline trimming cut 0 bases from V and 4 bases from J; bases unmatched to any gene: 4. The CDR3 here is CASSEARTSGIYEQYF. As DNA, the CDR3 is TGTGCCAGCAGTGAAGCGCGGACTAGCGGGATATACGAGCAGTACTTC. Full variable domain (outside the CDR3, taken from reference TRBV2 and TRBJ2-7): EPEVTQTPSHQVTQMGQEVILRCVPISNHLYFYWYRQILGQKVEFLVSFYNNEISEKSEIFDDQFSVERPDGSNFTLKIRSTKLEDSAMYFCASSEARTSGIYEQYFGPGTRLTVT.

The chain recombines TRBV9 with TRBJ2-2, with D hard to call. Germline CDR1 SGDLS, CDR2 YYNGEE. The ends were cut back, 2 bases at V and 6 bases at J, with 8 bases in the middle. The CDR3 has 13 residues. CDR3 in amino acids: CASSVVAPGELFF. In DNA, the CDR3 is TGTGCCAGCAGCGTGGTGGCACCCGGGGAGCTGTTTTTT.

The V gene is TRBV18, the J gene TRBJ1-5; D call uncertain. V was cut by 3 bases and J by 0 bases, with 9 bases left in between. Germline V gives CDR1 KGHSH, CDR2 LQKENI. CDR3 length: 15 amino acids. The chain's CDR3 is CASSPGVVSNQPQHF. CDR3 DNA: TGTGCCAGCTCACCCGGGGTAGTTAGCAATCAGCCCCAGCATTTT.

The chain carries TRBV7-9 and TRBJ2-2, with 7 bases lining up with TRBD2. With V trimmed by 2 bases and J by 11 bases, 8 bases remained unmatched. Germline CDR1 is SEHNR and CDR2 is FQNEAQ (reference sequence). CDR3 length: 14 residues. The CDR3 DNA reads TGTGCCAGCAGCTTATTGGGAGGGGACGCAGAGCTGTTTTTT. Protein product: CASSLLGGDAELFF.

The chain couples TRBV20-1 to TRBJ1-2; 10 bases fit TRBD1. From germline, CDR1 is DFQATT and CDR2 SNEGSKA (reference sequence). Trimming removed 7 bases from V and 10 bases from J; junction bases left unmatched: 6. The CDR3 runs to 11 residues. CDR3 sequence reads: CSGWDRGFYTF. The CDR3 coding sequence is TGCAGTGGCTGGGACAGGGGATTCTACACCTTC.

V gene TRBV11-2 combines with J gene TRBJ2-2; 10 bases map to TRBD2. Germline V gene data show CDR1 as SGHAT and CDR2 as FQNNGV. V shed 5 bases, J shed 5 bases, and the junction held 5 bases outside the gene matches. The length of the CDR3 is 15 residues. The CDR3 reads CASSLGLAETGELFF. The CDR3 DNA reads TGTGCCAGCAGCCTCGGACTAGCGGAAACCGGGGAGCTGTTTTTT.

The genes are TRBV7-2 and TRBJ2-7, with D possibly TRBD1 on 5 matching bases. Trimming removed 2 bases from V and 3 bases from J, with 14 bases in between. CDR1 is SGHTA and CDR2 is FQGNSA in the germline V gene. This CDR3 has 15 residues. The chain's CDR3 is CASSLRTLGDYEQYF. CDR3 nucleotides: TGTGCCAGCAGCTTAAGAACGCTAGGGGACTACGAGCAGTACTTC.